The T cell receptor (beta chain) described here comes from a study of shared clonotypes between healthy human individuals. The study, taken as a whole, reports: In contrast to clonotypes shared by all four donors, non-shared clonotypes had lower generation probabilities. It was the few donors that limited the genetic and exposure-history diversity represented.

Each subset's genomic DNA was shared equally among a number of immunoSEQ plates. Produced via immunoSEQ multiplex PCR; TCRdb's table is partial and in-frame only. The sample holds around 720,000 clones; around three quarters are singletons and the top ten take 1.5% to 2%. Turning to this clone: Antigen unknown. Other DNA sequences from this sample encode an identical CDR3 as well.

Germline CDR1 reads SGHDT; CDR2 reads YYEEEE. CDR3 length: 15 residues. V was cut by 2 bases and J by 0 bases, with 10 bases left in between. The sample consisted of memory CD4+ T cells sorted from blood. Subset specified: CD45RA-negative fraction. The J gene is TRBJ2-3, the V gene TRBV5-6; D gene unclear. The TCR was taken from a woman aged 25 to 39 in good health. The CDR3 spells CASSLGPSSTDTQYF. In DNA, the CDR3 is TGTGCCAGCAGCTTAGGTCCCTCTAGCACAGATACGCAGTATTTT.